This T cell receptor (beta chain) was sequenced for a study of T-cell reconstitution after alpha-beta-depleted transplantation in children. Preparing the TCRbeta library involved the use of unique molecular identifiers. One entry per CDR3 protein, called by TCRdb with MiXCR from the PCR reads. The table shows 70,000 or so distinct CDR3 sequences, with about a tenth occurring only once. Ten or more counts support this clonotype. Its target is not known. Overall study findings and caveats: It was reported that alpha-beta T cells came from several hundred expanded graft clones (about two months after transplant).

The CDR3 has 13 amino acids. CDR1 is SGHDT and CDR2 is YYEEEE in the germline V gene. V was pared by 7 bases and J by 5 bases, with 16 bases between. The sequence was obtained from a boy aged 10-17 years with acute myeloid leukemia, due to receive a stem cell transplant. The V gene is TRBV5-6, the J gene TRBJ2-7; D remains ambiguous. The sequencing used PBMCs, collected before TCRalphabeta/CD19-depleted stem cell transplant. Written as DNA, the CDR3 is TGTGCCAGCCTGGAAATCGGTGGCGACGAGCAGTACTTC. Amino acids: CASLEIGGDEQYF.